Below, one T cell receptor beta chain is given with its context. Its antigen is unknown. This sample is part of a study of cytomegalovirus exposure and HLA in healthy donors. A multiplex PCR was run with 60 Vbeta primers and 13 Jbeta primers. Using immunoSEQ multiplex PCR, the repertoire was profiled, and TCRdb retains in-frame clones only, with some absent. The sample has 100,000 or so clones, 75% to 80% seen once. Study-wide findings and caveats: Earlier results showed most TCR beta V segments being productive about 87% or about 30% of the time. The study assumed roughly uniform donor sequencing depth for presence/absence analyses. The study had only CMV serostatus as immune exposure information.

The clonotype was recovered from a woman aged 40 to 55 in good health and CMV-seropositive. Sequences were obtained from PBMCs.

The CDR3 reads CASSGGLGTSEAFF. For the CDR3, the DNA is TGCGCCAGCAGTGGGGGCCTTGGGACATCTGAAGCTTTCTTT. This chain links TRBV10-1 with TRBJ1-1; D perhaps matches TRBD1 (6 bases). The V gene's germline CDR1 is WNHNN and CDR2 SYGVQD (reference sequence). The CDR3 totals 14 residues. Between the trimmed V and J ends, which lost 4 bases and 6 bases, there was a span of 15 bases.